This T cell receptor beta chain was identified in a study of shared clonotypes between healthy human individuals. For the study at large: Each donor's CD4 naive and CD4 memory cells filled three plates apiece, CD8 naive two, and CD8 memory one.

The data were produced by immunoSEQ multiplex PCR, yet TCRdb's version contains in-frame clones alone and is incomplete. The sample has some 2.1 million clones, approximately 95% seen once; the top ten hold roughly 1%. V was clipped by 4 bases and J by 3 bases, with 7 bases between them. The CDR3 consists of 12 residues. Germline CDR1 reads SGHRS; CDR2 reads YFSETQ. CD45RO-negative CD8 cells positively selected for CCR7 made up the naive population, which excluded terminally differentiated effector memory CD45RA+ cells. The source of this sequence is a man aged 18 to 30 in good health. This sequence joins TRBV5-1 and TRBJ1-2; no clear D gene. Sequencing input: naive CD8+ T cells sorted from blood. The CDR3 loop is CASSATDYGYTF. CDR3 bases: TGCGCCAGCAGCGCGACGGACTATGGCTACACCTTC.